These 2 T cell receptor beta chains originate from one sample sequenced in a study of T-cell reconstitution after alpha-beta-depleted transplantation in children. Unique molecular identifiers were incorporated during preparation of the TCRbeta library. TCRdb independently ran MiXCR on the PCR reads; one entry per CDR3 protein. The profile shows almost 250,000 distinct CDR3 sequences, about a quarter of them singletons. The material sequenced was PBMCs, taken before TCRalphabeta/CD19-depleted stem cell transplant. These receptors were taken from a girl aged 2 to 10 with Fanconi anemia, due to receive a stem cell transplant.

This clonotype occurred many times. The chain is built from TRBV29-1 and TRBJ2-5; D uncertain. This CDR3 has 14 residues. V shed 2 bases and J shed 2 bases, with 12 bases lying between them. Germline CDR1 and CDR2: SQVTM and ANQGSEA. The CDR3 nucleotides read TGCAGCGTTGAATACGGTATGGGGCAAGAGACCCAGTACTTC. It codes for CSVEYGMGQETQYF.

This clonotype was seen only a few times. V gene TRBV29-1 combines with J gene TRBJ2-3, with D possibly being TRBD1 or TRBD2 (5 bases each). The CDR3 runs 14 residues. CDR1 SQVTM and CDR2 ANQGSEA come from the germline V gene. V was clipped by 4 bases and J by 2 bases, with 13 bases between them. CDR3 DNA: TGCAGCGTTGTGGGGACGGGGTCCACAGATACGCAGTATTTT. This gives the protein CSVVGTGSTDTQYF.